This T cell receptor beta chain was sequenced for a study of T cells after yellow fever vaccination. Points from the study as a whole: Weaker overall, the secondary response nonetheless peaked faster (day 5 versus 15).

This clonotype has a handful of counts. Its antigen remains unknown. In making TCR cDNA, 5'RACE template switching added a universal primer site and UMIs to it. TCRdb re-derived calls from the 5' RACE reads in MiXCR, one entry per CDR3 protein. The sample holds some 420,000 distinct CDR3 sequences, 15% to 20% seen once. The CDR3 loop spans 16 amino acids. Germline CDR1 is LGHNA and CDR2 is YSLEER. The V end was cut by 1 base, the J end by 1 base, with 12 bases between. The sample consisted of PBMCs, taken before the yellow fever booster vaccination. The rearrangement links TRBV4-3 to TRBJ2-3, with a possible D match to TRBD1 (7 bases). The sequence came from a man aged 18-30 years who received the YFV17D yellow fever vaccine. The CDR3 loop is CASSQVGGGGTDTQYF. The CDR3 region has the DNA TGCGCCAGCAGCCAAGTCGGAGGGGGCGGCACAGATACGCAGTATTTT.